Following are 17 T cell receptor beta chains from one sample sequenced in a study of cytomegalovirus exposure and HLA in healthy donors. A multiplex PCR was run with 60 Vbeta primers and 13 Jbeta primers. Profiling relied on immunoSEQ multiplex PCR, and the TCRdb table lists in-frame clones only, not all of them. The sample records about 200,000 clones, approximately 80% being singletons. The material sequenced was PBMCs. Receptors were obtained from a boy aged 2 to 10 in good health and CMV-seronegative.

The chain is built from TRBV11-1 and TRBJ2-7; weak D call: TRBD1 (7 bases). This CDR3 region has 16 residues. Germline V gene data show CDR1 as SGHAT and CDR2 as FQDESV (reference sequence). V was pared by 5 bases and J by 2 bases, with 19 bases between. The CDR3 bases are TGTGCCAGCAGCGATCAGGCGGGACAGCGAGCCTACGAGCAGTACTTC. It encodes CASSDQAGQRAYEQYF.

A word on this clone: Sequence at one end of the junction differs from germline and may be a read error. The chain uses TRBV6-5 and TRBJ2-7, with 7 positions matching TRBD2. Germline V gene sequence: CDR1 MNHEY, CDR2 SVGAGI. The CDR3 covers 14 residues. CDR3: CASSPRVGDYEQYF. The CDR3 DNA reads TGTGCCAGCAGTCCTCGAGTGGGGGACTACGAGCAGTACTTT.

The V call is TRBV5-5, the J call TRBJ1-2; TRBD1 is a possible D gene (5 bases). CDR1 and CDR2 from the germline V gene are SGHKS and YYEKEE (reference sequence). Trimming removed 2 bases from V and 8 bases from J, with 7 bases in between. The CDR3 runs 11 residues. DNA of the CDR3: TGTGCCAGCAGCTTTACAGGAGGCTACACCTTC. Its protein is CASSFTGGYTF.

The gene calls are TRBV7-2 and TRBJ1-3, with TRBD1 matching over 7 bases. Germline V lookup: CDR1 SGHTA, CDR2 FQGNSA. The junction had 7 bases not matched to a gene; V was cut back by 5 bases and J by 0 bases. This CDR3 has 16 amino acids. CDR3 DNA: TGTGCCAGCAGCCCAGGTGGACAGGTCTCTGGAAACACCATATATTTT. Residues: CASSPGGQVSGNTIYF.

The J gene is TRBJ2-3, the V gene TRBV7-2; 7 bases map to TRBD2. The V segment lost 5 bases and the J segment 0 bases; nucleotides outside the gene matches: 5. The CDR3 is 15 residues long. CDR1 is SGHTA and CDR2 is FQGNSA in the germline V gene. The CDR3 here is CASSPWTSSTDTQYF. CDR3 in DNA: TGTGCCAGCAGCCCCTGGACTAGTAGCACAGATACGCAGTATTTT. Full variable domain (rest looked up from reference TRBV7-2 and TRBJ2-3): GAGVSQSPSNKVTEKGKDVELRCDPISGHTALYWYRQSLGQGLEFLIYFQGNSAPDKSGLPSDRFSAERTGGSVSTLTIQRTQQEDSAVYLCASSPWTSSTDTQYFGPGTRLTVL.

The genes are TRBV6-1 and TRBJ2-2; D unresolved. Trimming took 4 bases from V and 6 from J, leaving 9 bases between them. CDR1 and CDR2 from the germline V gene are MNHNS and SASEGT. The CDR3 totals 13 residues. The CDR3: CASSVRTPGELFF. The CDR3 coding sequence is TGTGCCAGCAGTGTGCGTACCCCCGGGGAGCTGTTTTTT.

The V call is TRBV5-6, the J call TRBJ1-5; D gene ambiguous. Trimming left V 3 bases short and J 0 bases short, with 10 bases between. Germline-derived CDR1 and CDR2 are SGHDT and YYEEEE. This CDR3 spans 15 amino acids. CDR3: CASSSLSVSNQPQHF. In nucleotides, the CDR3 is TGTGCCAGCAGCTCCCTGTCGGTTAGCAATCAGCCCCAGCATTTT.

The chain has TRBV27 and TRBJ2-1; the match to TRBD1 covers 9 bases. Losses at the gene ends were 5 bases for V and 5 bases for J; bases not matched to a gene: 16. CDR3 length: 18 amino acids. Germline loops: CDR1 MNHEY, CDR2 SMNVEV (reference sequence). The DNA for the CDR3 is TGTGCCAGCAGTACCAAACCTCCGGGACAGGGAATTAACAATGAGCAGTTCTTC. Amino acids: CASSTKPPGQGINNEQFF.

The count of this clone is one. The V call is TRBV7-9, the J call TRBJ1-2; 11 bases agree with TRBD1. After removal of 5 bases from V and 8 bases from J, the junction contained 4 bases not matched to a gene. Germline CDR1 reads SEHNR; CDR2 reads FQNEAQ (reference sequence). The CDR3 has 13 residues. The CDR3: CASSTRTGGGYTF. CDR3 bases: TGTGCCAGCAGCACAAGGACAGGGGGCGGCTACACCTTC. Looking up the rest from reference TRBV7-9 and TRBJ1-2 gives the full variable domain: DTGVSQNPRHKITKRGQNVTFRCDPISEHNRLYWYRQTLGQGPEFLTYFQNEAQLEKSRLLSDRFSAERPKGSFSTLEIQRTEQGDSAMYLCASSTRTGGGYTFGSGTRLTVV.

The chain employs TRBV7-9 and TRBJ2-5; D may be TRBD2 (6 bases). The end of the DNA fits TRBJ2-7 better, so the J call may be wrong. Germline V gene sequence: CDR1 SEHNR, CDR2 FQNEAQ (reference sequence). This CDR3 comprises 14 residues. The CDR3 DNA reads TGTGCCAGCAGCTTAGTTGGAGGGGATGGCGAGCAGTACTTC. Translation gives CASSLVGGDGEQYF.

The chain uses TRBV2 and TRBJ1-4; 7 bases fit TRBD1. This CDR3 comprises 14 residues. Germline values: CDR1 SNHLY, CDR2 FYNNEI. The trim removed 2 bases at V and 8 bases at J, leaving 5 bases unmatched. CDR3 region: CASSESGQEEKLFF. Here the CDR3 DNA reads TGTGCCAGCAGTGAAAGCGGACAGGAGGAAAAACTGTTTTTT. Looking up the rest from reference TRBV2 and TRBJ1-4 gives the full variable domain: EPEVTQTPSHQVTQMGQEVILRCVPISNHLYFYWYRQILGQKVEFLVSFYNNEISEKSEIFDDQFSVERPDGSNFTLKIRSTKLEDSAMYFCASSESGQEEKLFFGSGTQLSVL.

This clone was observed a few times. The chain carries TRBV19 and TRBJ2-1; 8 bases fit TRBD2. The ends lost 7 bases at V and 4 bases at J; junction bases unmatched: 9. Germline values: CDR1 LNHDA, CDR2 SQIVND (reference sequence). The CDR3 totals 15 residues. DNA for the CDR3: TGTGCCAGTACAGGGCGAACTAGCGGTTACAATGAGCAGTTCTTC. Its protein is CASTGRTSGYNEQFF.

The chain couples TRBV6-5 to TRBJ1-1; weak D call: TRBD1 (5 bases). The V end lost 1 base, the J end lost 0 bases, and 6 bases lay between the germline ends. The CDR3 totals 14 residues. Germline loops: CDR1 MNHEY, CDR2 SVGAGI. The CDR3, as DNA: TGTGCCAGCAGTTACTGGGGGGTGAACACTGAAGCTTTCTTT. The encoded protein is CASSYWGVNTEAFF.

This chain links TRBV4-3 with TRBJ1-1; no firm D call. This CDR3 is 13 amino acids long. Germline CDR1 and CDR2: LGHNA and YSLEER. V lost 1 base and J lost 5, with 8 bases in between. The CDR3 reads CASSQGGFTEAFF. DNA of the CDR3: TGCGCCAGCAGCCAAGGAGGTTTTACTGAAGCTTTCTTT.

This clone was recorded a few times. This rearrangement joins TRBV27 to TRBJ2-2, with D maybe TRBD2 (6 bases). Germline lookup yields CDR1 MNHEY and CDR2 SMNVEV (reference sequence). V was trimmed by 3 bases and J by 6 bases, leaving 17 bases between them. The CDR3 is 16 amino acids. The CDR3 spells CASSFLLSGGPGELFF. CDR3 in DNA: TGTGCCAGCAGTTTTCTCCTATCCGGGGGACCCGGGGAGCTGTTTTTT.

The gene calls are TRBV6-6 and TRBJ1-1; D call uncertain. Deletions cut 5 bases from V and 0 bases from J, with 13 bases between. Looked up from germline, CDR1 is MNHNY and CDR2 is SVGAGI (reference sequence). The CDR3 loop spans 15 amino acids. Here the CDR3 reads CASSQSRTMNTEAFF. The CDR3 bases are TGTGCCAGCAGTCAGTCGAGAACTATGAACACTGAAGCTTTCTTT.

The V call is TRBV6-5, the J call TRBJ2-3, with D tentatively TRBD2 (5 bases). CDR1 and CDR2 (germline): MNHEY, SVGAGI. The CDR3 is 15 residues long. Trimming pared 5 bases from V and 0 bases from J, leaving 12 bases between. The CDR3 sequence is CASSPDWTSTDTQYF. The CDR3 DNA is TGTGCCAGCAGTCCCGACTGGACTAGCACAGATACGCAGTATTTT.